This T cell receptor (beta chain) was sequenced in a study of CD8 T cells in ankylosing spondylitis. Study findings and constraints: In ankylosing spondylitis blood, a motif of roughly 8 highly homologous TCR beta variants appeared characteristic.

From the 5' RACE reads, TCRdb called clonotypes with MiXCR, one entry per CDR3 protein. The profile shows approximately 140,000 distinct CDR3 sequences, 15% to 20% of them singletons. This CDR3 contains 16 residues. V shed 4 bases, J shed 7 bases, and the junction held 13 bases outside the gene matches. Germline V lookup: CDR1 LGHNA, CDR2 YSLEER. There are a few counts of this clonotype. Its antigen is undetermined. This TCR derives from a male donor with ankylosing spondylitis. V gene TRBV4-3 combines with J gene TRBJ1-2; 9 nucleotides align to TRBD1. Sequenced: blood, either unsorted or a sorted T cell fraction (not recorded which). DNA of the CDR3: TGCGCCAGCAGCCCGTTCGCCACAGGGGGCGGCCGTGGCTACACCTTC. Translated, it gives CASSPFATGGGRGYTF.